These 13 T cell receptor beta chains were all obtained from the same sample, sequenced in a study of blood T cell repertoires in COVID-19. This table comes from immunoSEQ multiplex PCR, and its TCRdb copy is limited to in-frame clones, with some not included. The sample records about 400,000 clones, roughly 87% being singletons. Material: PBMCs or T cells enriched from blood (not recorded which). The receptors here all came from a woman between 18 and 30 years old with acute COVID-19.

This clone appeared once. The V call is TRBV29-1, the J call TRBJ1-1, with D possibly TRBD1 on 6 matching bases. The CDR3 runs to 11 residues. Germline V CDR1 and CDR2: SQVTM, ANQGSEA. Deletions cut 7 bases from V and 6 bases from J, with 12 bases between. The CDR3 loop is CSASRTAEAFF. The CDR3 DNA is TGCAGCGCCAGTAGGACAGCTGAAGCTTTCTTT.

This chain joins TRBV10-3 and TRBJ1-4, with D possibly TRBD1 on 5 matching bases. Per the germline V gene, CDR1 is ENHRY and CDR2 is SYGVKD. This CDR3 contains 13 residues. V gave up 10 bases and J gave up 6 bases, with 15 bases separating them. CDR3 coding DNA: TGTGCCACCGGGCGGGGGGTCTATGAAAAACTGTTTTTT. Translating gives CATGRGVYEKLFF.

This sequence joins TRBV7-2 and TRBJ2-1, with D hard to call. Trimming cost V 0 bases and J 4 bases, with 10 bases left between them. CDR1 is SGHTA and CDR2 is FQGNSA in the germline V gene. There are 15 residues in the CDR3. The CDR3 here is CASSLAKSGYNEQFF. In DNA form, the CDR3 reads TGTGCCAGCAGCTTAGCAAAATCGGGTTACAATGAGCAGTTCTTC.

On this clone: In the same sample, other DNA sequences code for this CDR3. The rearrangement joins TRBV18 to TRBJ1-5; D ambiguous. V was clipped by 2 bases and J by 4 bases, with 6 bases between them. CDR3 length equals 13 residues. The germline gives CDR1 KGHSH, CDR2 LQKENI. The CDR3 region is CASSPEGNQPQHF. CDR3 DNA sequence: TGTGCCAGCTCACCAGAGGGAAATCAGCCCCAGCATTTT.

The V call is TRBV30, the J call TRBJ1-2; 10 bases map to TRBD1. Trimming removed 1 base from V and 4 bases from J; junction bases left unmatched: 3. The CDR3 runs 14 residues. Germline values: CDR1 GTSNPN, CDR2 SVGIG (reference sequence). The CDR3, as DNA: TGTGCCTGGAGTGCGGGACAGGGGACCTATGGCTACACCTTC. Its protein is CAWSAGQGTYGYTF.

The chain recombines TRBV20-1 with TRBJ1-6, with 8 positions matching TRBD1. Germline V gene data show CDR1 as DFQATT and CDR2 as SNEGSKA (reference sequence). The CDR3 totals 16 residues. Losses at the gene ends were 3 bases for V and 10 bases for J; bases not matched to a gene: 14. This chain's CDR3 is CSASAPWQGAGSPLHF. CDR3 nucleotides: TGCAGTGCTAGTGCCCCGTGGCAGGGGGCAGGCTCACCCCTCCACTTT.

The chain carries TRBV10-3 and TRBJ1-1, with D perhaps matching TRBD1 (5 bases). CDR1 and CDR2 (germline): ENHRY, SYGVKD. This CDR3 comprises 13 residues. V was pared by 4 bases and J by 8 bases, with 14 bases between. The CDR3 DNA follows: TGTGCCATCAGTGTAGAAGTTTGGACAGAAGCTTTCTTT. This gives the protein CAISVEVWTEAFF.

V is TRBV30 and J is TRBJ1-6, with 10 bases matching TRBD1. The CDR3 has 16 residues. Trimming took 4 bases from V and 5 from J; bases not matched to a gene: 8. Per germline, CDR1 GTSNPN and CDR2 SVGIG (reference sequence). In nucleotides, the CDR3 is TGTGCCTGGAAGAGGGGGACAGGGGCGAATAATTCACCCCTCCACTTT. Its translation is CAWKRGTGANNSPLHF. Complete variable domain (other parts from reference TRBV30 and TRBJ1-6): SQTIHQWPATLVQPVGSPLSLECTVEGTSNPNLYWYRQAAGRGLQLLFYSVGIGQISSEVPQNLSASRPQDRQFILSSKKLLLSDSGFYLCAWKRGTGANNSPLHFGNGTRLTVT.

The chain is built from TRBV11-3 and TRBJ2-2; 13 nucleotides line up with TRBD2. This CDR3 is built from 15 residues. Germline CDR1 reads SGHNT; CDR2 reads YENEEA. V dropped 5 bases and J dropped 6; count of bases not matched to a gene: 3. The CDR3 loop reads CASSGTSGVSGELFF. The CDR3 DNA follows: TGTGCCAGCAGCGGGACTAGCGGGGTCTCCGGGGAGCTGTTTTTT.

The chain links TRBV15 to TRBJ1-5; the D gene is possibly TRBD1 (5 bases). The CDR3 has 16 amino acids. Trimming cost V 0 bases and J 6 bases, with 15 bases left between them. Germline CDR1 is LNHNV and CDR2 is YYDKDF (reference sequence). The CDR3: CATSRDALRVGQPQHF. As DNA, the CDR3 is TGTGCCACCAGCAGAGATGCCCTCAGGGTGGGTCAGCCCCAGCATTTT.

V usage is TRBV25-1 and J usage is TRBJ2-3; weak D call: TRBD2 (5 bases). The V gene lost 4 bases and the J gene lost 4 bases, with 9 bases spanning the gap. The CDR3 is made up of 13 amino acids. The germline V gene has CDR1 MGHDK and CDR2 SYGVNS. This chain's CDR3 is CASSGDYSDTQYF. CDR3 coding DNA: TGTGCCAGCAGTGGTGACTACTCAGATACGCAGTATTTT. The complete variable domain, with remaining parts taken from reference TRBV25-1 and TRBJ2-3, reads EADIYQTPRYLVIGTGKKITLECSQTMGHDKMYWYQQDPGMELHLIHYSYGVNSTEKGDLSSESTVSRIRTEHFPLTLESARPSHTSQYLCASSGDYSDTQYFGPGTRLTVL.

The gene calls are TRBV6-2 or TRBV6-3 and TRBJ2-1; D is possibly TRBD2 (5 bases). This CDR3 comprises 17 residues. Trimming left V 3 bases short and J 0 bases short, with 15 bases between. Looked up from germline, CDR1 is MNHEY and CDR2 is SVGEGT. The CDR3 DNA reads TGTGCCAGCAGTTATTCTCGGACGGGAAGCTCCTACAATGAGCAGTTCTTC. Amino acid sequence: CASSYSRTGSSYNEQFF.

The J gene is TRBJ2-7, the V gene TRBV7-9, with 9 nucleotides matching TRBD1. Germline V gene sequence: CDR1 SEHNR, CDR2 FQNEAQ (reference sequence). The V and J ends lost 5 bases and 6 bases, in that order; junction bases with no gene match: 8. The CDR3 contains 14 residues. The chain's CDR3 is CASSLRDRAPEQYF. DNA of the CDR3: TGTGCCAGCAGCCTCCGGGACAGGGCGCCCGAGCAGTACTTC.